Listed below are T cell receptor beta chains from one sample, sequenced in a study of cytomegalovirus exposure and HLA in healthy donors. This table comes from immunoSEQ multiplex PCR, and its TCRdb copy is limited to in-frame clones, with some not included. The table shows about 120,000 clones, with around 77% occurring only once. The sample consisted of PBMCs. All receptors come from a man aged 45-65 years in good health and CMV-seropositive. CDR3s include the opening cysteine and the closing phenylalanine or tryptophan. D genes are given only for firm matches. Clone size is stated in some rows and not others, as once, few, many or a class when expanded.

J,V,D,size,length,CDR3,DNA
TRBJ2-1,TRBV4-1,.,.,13,CASSQDDNNEQFF,TGCGCCAGCAGCCAAGACGACAACAATGAGCAGTTCTTC
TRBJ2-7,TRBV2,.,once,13,CASLRGSSYEQYF,TGTGCCTCCCTTAGGGGTAGCTCCTACGAGCAGTACTTC
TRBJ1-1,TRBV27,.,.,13,CAAGIGADTEAFF,TGTGCCGCGGGGATTGGGGCGGACACTGAAGCTTTCTTT
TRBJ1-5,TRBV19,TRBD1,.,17,CASSSFGTGGKNQPQHF,TGTGCCAGTAGTTCTTTCGGGACAGGGGGTAAGAATCAGCCCCAGCATTTT
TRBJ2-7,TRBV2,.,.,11,CASSGREAQYF,TGTGCCAGCAGTGGTAGGGAGGCGCAGTACTTC
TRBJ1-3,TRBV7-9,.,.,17,CASRAGGRTHSGNTIYF,TGTGCCAGCAGGGCCGGCGGGCGGACCCACTCTGGAAACACCATATATTTT
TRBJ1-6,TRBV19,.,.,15,CASSRQSSYNSPLHF,TGTGCCAGTAGCAGGCAGAGCTCCTATAATTCACCCCTCCACTTT
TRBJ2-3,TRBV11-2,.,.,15,CASSSVPLPSDTQYF,TGTGCCAGCAGCTCCGTTCCTCTCCCCTCGGATACGCAGTATTTT
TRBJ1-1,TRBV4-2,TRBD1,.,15,CASSQGTGTGTEAFF,TGTGCCAGCAGCCAAGGCACCGGGACAGGGACTGAAGCTTTCTTT
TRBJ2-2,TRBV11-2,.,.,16,CASSSHGGLNTGELFF,TGTGCCAGCAGCTCCCACGGCGGTCTGAACACCGGGGAGCTGTTTTTT
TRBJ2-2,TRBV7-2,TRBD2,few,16,CASSPRAGGQSGELFF,TGTGCCAGCAGCCCCAGGGCGGGAGGGCAATCCGGGGAGCTGTTTTTT
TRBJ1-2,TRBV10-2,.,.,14,CASSDMTANYGYTF,TGCGCCAGCAGTGACATGACAGCCAACTATGGCTACACCTTC
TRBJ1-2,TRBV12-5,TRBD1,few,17,CASGLVAGTGSNYGYTF,TGTGCTAGTGGTTTGGTCGCCGGGACAGGGTCAAACTATGGCTACACCTTC
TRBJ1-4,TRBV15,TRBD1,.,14,CATSRTGGGEKLFF,TGTGCCACCAGCAGGACAGGGGGCGGTGAAAAACTGTTTTTT
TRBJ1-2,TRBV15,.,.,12,CATSRGIYGYTF,TGTGCCACCAGCAGGGGCATTTATGGCTACACCTTC
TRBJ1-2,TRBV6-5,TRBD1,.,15,CASSFLTGPNYGYTF,TGTGCCAGCAGTTTCTTGACAGGGCCTAACTATGGCTACACCTTC
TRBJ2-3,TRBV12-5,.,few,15,CASGPEAASTDTQYF,TGTGCTAGTGGGCCGGAAGCGGCGAGCACAGATACGCAGTATTTT
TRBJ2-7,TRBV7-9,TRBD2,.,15,CASRLTGGGPYEQYF,TGTGCCAGCAGATTAACGGGCGGGGGGCCCTACGAGCAGTACTTC
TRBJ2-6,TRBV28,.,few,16,CASSLLGRGGANVLTF,TGTGCCAGCAGTTTATTGGGGCGCGGAGGGGCCAACGTCCTGACTTTC
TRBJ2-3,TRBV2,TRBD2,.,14,CAGLTSGGADTQYF,TGTGCCGGACTCACTAGCGGGGGGGCGGATACGCAGTATTTT
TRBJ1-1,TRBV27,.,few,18,CASSFRSQFQGLGTEAFF,TGTGCCAGCAGTTTCCGATCTCAATTCCAGGGCCTGGGCACTGAAGCTTTCTTT
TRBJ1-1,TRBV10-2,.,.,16,CASSDKGIQKDTEAFF,TGCGCCAGCAGTGATAAAGGAATACAGAAAGACACTGAAGCTTTCTTT